This TCR beta chain was recorded in a study of cytomegalovirus exposure and HLA in healthy donors. Across the whole study: Approximately 80 million unique TCRs from HLA-typed donors were held in an early data release. Overall study findings and caveats: It was assumed in the presence/absence analyses that sequencing depth was roughly uniform across donors. The study flagged fewer than 200 TCR beta chains as cytomegalovirus-associated. Among the sequence variants, a highly shared cluster was likely an artifact of sequencing.

The primer mix had 60 Vbeta and 13 Jbeta primers. Profiled with immunoSEQ multiplex PCR; TCRdb holds only in-frame clones, not every one. The table has 90,000 to 150,000 clones, approximately 80% seen once. CDR1 is LNHDA, CDR2 SQIVND, per germline (reference sequence). CDR3 length equals 14 residues. J gave up 6 bases and V 4 bases, and 6 bases lay outside the gene matches. With regard to this clone: No antigen is known for it.

Sequenced material: PBMCs. The TCR comes from a man aged 45 to 65 in good health and CMV-seronegative. The chain links TRBV19 to TRBJ2-1; 7 nucleotides line up with TRBD1. This chain's CDR3 is CASSKQGLSNEQFF. CDR3 in DNA: TGTGCCAGTAGTAAACAGGGGTTGAGCAATGAGCAGTTCTTC.